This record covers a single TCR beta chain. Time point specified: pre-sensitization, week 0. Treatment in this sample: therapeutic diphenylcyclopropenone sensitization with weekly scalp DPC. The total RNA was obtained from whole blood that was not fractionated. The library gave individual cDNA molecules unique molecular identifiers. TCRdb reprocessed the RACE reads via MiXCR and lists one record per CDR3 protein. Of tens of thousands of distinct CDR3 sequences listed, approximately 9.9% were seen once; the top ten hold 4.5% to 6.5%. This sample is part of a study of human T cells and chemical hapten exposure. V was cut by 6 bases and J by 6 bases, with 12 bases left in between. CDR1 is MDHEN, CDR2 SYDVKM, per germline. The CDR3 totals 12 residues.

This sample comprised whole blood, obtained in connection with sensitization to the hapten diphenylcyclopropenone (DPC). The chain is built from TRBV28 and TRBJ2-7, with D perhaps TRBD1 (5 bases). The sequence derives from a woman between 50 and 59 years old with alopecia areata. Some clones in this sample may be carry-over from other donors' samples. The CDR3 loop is CASRTDTGEQYF. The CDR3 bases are TGTGCCAGCAGGACAGACACTGGCGAGCAGTACTTC.